The clone carrying this TCR beta chain was detected only a few times. This sample was taken from a study of spatial heterogeneity in lung cancer. The overall study: Available follow-up PBMC samples were sequenced, at a median of about two years post-resection.

Germline CDR1 and CDR2: SGHNT and YENEEA. The CDR3 loop spans 14 amino acids. Trimming removed 4 bases from V and 4 bases from J, with 13 bases in between. Via MiXCR, TCRdb re-called the 5' RACE reads, giving one row per CDR3 protein. The table shows 110,000 or so distinct CDR3 sequences, with more than 10% occurring only once. Time point denoted: blood at routine non-recurrence follow-up after resection. This sequence originates from a female donor with early-stage non-small cell lung cancer. The chain employs TRBV11-3 and TRBJ2-5; tentatively, D is TRBD1 (6 bases). This specimen was PBMCs, taken at follow-up. The CDR3 nucleotides are TGTGCCAGCAGCTCCCGACAGGCCTCAGAGACCCAGTACTTC. Its translation: CASSSRQASETQYF.